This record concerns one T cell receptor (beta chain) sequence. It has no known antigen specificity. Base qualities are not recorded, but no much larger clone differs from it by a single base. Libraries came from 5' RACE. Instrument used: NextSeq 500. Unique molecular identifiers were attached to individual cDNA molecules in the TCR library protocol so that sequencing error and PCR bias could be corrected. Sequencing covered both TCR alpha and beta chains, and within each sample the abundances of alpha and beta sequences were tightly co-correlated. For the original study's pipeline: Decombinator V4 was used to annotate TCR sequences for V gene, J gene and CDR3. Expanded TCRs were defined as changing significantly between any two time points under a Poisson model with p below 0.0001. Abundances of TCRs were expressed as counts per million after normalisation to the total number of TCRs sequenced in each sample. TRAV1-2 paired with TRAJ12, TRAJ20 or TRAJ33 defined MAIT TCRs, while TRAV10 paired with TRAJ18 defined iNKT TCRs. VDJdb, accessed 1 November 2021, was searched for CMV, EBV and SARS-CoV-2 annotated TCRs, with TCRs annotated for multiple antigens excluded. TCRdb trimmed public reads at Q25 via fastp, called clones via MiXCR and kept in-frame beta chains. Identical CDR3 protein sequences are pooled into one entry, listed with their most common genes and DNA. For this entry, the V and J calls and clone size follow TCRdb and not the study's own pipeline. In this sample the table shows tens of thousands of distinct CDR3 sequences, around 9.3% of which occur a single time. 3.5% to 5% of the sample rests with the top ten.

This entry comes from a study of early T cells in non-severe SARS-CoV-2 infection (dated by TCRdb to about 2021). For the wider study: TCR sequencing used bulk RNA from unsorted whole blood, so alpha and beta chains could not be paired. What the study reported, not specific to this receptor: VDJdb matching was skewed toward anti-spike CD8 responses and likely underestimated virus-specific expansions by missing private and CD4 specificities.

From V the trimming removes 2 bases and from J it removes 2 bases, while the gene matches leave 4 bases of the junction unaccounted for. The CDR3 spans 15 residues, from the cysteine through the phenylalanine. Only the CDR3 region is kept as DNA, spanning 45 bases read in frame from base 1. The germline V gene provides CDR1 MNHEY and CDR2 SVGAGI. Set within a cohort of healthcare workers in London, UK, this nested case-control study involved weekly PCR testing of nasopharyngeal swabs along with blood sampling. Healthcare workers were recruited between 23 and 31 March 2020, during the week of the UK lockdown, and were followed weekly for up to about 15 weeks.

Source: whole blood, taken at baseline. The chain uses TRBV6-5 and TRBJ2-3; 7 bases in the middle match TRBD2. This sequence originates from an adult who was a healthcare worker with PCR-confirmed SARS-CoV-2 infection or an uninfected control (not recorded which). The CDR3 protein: CASSYQAGNTDTQYF. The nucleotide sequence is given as TGTGCCAGCAGTTACCAAGCGGGGAACACAGATACGCAGTATTTT.